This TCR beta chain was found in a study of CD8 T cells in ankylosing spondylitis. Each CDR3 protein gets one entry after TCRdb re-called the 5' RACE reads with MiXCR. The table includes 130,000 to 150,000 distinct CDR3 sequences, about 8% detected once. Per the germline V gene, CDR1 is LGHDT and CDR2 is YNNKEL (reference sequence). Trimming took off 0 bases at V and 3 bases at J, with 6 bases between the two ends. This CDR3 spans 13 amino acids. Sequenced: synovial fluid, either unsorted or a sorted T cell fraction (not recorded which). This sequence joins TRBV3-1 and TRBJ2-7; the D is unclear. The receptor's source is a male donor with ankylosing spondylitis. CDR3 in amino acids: CASSQDDVYEQYF. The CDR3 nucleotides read TGTGCCAGCAGCCAAGATGACGTCTACGAGCAGTACTTC.